The TCR beta chain described here comes from a study of blood T cells in healthy people across ages. The CDR3 consists of 14 residues. Trimming at V came to 2 bases and at J to 7 bases, leaving 7 bases not matched to a gene. CDR1 is SGHKS, CDR2 YYEKEE, per germline (reference sequence). Through a sample-barcoded 5' primer and a J-beta primer mix, a second PCR was run for roughly 6 to 11 cycles. TCRdb re-called the 5' RACE reads with MiXCR, one entry per CDR3 protein. The sample comprises 1.5 million to 2 million distinct CDR3 sequences, approximately 32% of which are singletons, and about 11% rests with the top ten.

The receptor comes from a woman aged 25 to 39 in good health. V and J are TRBV5-5 and TRBJ2-7; 9 nucleotides align to TRBD2. Sequencing was done on a sample of blood. This CDR3 is CASSFRTSDGEQYF. The CDR3 nucleotides read TGTGCCAGCAGCTTCCGGACTAGCGACGGGGAGCAGTACTTC.